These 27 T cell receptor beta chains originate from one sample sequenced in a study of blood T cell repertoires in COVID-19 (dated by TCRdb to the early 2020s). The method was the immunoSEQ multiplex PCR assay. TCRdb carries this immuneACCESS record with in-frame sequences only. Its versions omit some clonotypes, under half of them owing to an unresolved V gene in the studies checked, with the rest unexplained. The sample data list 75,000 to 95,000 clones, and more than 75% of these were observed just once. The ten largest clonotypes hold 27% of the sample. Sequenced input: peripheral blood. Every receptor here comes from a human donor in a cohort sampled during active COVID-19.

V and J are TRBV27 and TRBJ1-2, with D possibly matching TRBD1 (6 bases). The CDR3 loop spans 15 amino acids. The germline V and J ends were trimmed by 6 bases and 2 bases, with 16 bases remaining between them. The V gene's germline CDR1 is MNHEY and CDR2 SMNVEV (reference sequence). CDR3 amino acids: CASRPRQVSNYGYTF. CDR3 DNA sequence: TGTGCCAGCAGGCCTCGACAGGTGTCAAACTATGGCTACACCTTC.

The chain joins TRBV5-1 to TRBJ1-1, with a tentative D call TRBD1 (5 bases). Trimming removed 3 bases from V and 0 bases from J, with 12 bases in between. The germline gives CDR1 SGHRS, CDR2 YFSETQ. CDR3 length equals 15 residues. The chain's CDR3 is CASSSSGNMNTEAFF. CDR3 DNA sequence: TGCGCCAGCAGCTCCTCAGGGAACATGAACACTGAAGCTTTCTTT.

CDR3 sequence reads: CASSLIGGTGELFF. DNA for the CDR3: TGCGCCAGCAGCCTTATAGGGGGCACCGGGGAGCTGTTTTTT. The chain carries TRBV4-1 and TRBJ2-2; tentative D call: TRBD1 (6 bases). CDR1 and CDR2 from the germline V gene are MGHRA and YSYEKL. This CDR3 is built from 14 residues. V was trimmed by 4 bases and J by 4 bases, leaving 10 bases between them.

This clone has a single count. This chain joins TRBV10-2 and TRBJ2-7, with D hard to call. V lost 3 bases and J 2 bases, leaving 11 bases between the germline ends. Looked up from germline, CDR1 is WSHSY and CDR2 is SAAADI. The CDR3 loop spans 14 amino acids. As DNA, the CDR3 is TGCGCCAGCAGTGACGGCGGATTAACCTACGAGCAGTACTTC. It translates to CASSDGGLTYEQYF.

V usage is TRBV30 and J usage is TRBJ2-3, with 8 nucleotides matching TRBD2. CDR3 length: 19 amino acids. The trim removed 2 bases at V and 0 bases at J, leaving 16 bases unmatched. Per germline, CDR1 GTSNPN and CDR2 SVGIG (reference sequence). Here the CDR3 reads CAWSSFRGGTFLSTDTQYF. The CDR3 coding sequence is TGTGCCTGGAGTTCTTTCCGCGGGGGGACCTTTCTTAGCACAGATACGCAGTATTTT.

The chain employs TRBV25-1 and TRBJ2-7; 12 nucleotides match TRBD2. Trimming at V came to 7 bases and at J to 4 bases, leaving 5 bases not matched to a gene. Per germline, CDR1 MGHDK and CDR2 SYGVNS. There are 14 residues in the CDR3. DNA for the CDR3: TGTGCCAGCACTTCTAGCGGGGGGGGGTACGAGCAGTACTTC. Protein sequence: CASTSSGGGYEQYF.

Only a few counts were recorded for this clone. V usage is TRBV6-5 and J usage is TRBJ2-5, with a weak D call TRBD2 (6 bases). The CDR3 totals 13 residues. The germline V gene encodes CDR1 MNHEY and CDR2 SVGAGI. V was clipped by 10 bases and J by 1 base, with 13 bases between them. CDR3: CATTGEVQETQYF. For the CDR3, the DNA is TGTGCCACCACCGGGGAGGTCCAAGAGACCCAGTACTTC.

The DNA of the CDR3 is TGTGCCAGCAGCTTGGAACAGCCCTACGAGCAGTACTTC. It encodes CASSLEQPYEQYF. The rearrangement joins TRBV5-6 to TRBJ2-7; D remains ambiguous. The CDR3 contains 13 residues. Germline CDR1 and CDR2: SGHDT and YYEEEE. Deletions cut 0 bases from V and 2 bases from J, with 6 bases between.

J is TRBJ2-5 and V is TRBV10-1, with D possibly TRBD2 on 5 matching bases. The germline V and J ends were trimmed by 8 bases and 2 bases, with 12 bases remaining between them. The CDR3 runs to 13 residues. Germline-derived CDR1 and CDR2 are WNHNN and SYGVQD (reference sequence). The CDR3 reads CASAGTPQETQYF. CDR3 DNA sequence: TGCGCCAGCGCGGGTACGCCTCAAGAGACCCAGTACTTC.

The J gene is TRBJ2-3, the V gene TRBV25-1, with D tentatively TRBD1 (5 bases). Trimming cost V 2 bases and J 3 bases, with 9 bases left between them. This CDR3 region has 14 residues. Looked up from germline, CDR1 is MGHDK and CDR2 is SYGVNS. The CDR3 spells CASSERGKTDTQYF. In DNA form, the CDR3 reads TGTGCCAGCAGTGAAAGGGGTAAAACAGATACGCAGTATTTT.

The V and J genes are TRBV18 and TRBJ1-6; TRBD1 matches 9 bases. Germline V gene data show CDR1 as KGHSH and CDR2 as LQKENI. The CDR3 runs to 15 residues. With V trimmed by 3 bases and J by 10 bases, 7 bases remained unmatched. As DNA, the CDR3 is TGTGCCAGCTCACCTGTCCCGGGACAGGGCTCACCCCTCCACTTT. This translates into CASSPVPGQGSPLHF.

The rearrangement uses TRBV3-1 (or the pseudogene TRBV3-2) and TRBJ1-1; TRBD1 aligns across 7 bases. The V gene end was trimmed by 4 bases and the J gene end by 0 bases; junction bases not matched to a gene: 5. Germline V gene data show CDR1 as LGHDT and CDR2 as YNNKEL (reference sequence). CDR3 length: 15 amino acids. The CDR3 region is CASSLRGQMNTEAFF. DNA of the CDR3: TGTGCCAGCAGCCTAAGGGGACAGATGAACACTGAAGCTTTCTTT.

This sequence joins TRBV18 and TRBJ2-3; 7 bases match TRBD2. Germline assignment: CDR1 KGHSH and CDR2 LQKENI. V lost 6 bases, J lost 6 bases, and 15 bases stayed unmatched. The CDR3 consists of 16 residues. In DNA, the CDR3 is TGTGCCAGCTCGTCGGGAGGACCAGTCATGGGGGATACGCAGTATTTT. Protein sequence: CASSSGGPVMGDTQYF.

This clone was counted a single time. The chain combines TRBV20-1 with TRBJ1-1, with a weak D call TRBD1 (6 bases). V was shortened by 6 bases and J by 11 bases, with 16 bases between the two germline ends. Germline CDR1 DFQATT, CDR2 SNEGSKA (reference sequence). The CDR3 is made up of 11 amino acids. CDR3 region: CSAQQGSSAFF. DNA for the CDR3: TGCAGTGCGCAACAGGGTTCGAGTGCTTTCTTT.

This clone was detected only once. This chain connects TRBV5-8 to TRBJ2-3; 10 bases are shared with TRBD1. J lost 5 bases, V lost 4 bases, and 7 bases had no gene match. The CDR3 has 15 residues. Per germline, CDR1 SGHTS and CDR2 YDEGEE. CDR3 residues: CASSIRGQGRDTQYF. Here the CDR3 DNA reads TGTGCCAGCAGCATCCGGGGACAGGGGCGAGATACGCAGTATTTT.

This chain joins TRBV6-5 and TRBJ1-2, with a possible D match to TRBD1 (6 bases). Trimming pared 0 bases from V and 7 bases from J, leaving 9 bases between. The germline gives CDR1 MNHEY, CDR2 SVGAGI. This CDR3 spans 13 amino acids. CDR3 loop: CASSYSGTSGYTF. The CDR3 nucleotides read TGTGCCAGCAGTTACTCCGGGACATCTGGCTACACCTTC.

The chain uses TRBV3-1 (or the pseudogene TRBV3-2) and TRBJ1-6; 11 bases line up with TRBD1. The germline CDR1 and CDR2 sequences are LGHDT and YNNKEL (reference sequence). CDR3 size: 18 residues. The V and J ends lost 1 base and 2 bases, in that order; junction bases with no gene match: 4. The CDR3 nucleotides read TGTGCCAGCAGCCAAGGTCGGGACAGGGGGGCCTATAATTCACCCCTCCACTTT. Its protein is CASSQGRDRGAYNSPLHF.

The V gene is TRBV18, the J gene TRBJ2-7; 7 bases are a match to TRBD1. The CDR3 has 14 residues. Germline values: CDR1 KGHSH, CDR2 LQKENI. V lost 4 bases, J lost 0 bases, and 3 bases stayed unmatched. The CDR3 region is CASSRDRSSYEQYF. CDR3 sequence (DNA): TGTGCCAGCTCACGGGACAGAAGCTCCTACGAGCAGTACTTC.

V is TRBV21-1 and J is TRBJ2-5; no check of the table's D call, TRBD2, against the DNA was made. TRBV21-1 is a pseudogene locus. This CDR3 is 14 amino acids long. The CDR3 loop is CASSPNSGEKTQYF. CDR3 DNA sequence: TGTGCCAGCAGTCCCAATAGCGGGGAAAAGACCCAGTACTTC.

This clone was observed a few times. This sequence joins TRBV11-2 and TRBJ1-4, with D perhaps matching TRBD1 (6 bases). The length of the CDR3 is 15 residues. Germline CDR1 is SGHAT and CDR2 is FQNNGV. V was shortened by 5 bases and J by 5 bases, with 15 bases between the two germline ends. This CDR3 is CASSLSPGANEKLFF. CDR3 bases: TGTGCCAGCAGCCTTAGCCCAGGGGCCAATGAAAAACTGTTTTTT. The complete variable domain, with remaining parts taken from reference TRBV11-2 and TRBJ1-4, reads EAGVAQSPRYKIIEKRQSVAFWCNPISGHATLYWYQQILGQGPKLLIQFQNNGVVDDSQLPKDRFSAERLKGVDSTLKIQPAKLEDSAVYLCASSLSPGANEKLFFGSGTQLSVL.

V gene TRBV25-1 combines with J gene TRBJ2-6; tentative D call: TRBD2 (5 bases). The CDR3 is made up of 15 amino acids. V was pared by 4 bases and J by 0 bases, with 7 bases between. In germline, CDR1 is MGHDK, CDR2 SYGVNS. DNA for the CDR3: TGTGCCAGCAGTGCCCGGGGCTCTGGGGCCAACGTCCTGACTTTC. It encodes CASSARGSGANVLTF.

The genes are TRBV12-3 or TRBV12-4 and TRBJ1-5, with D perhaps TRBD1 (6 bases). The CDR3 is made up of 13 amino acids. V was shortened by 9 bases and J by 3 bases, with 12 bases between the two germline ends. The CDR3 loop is CASTGQINQPQHF. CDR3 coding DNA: TGTGCCAGTACCGGACAGATCAATCAGCCCCAGCATTTT.

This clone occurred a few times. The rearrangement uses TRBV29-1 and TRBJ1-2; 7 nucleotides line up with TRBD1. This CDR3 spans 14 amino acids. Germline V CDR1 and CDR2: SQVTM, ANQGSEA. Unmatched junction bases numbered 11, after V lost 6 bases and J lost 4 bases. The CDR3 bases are TGCAGCGTGCCCGACAGGGAGGAGGGCTATGGCTACACCTTC. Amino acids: CSVPDREEGYGYTF.

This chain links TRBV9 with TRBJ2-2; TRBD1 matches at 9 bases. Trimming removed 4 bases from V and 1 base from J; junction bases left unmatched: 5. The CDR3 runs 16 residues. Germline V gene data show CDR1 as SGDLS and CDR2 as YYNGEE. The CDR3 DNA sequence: TGTGCCAGCAGCTACCCGGGACAGGGGAACACCGGGGAGCTGTTTTTT. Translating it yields CASSYPGQGNTGELFF. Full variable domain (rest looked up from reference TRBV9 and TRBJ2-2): DSGVTQTPKHLITATGQRVTLRCSPRSGDLSVYWYQQSLDQGLQFLIQYYNGEERAKGNILERFSAQQFPDLHSELNLSSLELGDSALYFCASSYPGQGNTGELFFGEGSRLTVL.

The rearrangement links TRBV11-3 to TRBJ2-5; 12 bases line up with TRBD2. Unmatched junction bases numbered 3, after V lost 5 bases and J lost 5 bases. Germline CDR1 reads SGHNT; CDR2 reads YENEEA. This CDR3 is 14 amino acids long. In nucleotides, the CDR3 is TGTGCCAGCAGCCTAGCGGGGGGGCAGGAGACCCAGTACTTC. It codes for CASSLAGGQETQYF. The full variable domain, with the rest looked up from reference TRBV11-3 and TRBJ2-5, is EAGVVQSPRYKIIEKKQPVAFWCNPISGHNTLYWYLQNLGQGPELLIRYENEEAVDDSQLPKDRFSAERLKGVDSTLKIQPAELGDSAVYLCASSLAGGQETQYFGPGTRLLVL.

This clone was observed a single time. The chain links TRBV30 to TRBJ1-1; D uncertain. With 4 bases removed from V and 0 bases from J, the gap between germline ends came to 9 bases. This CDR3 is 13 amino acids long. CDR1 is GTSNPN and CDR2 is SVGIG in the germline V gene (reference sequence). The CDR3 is CAWNRVMNTEAFF. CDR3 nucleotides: TGTGCCTGGAATCGCGTCATGAACACTGAAGCTTTCTTT.

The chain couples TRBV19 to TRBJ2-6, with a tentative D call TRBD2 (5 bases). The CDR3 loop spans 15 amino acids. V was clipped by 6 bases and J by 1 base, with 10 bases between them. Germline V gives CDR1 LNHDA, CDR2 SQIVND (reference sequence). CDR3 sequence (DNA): TGTGCCAGTAGGTCTGCGGGTTCTGGGGCCAACGTCCTGACTTTC. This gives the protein CASRSAGSGANVLTF.